This T cell receptor beta chain was sequenced during a study of cytomegalovirus exposure and HLA in healthy donors. Whole-study results and caveats: Rare TCR sequences predominated, though certain public TCRs were found in many donors. Cytomegalovirus status, reportedly, was diagnosed with high specificity and sensitivity by the classifier.

The repertoire was sequenced with immunoSEQ multiplex PCR; TCRdb's copy has only in-frame clones and lacks some. This sample yields about 200,000 clones, of which roughly 82% are seen a single time; 13% belongs to the top ten. V was shortened by 2 bases and J by 6 bases, with 6 bases between the two germline ends. CDR1 and CDR2 (germline): SGHDT, YYEEEE. The CDR3 extends over 11 amino acids. Separate from the roughly 710-subject first cohort, the roughly 120-subject validation cohort was the one that the donors belonged to. Regarding this clone: What it binds is unknown.

Material: PBMCs. This TCR derives from a woman aged 25 to 39 in good health and CMV-seropositive. This chain joins TRBV5-6 and TRBJ2-7; D is unclear. CDR3 sequence: CASSFRFEQYF. In DNA, the CDR3 is TGTGCCAGCAGCTTTCGTTTCGAGCAGTACTTC.